This T cell receptor beta chain was identified during a study of beta chain features in type 1 diabetes. General observations from the study: All four CD4+ subsets from Type 1 diabetes patients carried moderately but significantly shorter TCRB CDR3s.

About this clone: Antigen specificity is unknown.

Sequenced material consisted of expressed TCRB transcripts (all of the isolated RNA was reverse transcribed). Libraries were prepared by immunoSEQ multiplex PCR; TCRdb keeps only in-frame clonotypes and omits some of them. The table lists about 660,000 clones, about an eighth of them singletons. Sequencing was performed on naive CD4+ T cells from blood. This TCR derives from a man younger than 35 with type 1 diabetes.

The CDR3 spells CASSEGAGTEAFF. CDR3 bases: TGTGCCAGCAGTGAGGGGGCCGGCACTGAAGCTTTCTTT. The chain uses TRBV6-6 and TRBJ1-1, with TRBD1 matching 7 bases. The CDR3 has 13 amino acids. Germline CDR1 and CDR2: MNHNY and SVGAGI (reference sequence). Trimming removed 5 bases from V and 4 bases from J; junction bases left unmatched: 4.